The 9 T cell receptor beta chains in this list originate from one sample, sequenced in a study of shared clonotypes between healthy human individuals. The protocol was immunoSEQ multiplex PCR, while the TCRdb copy is restricted to in-frame clones and leaves out a portion. The table includes over a million clones, roughly 95% detected once. Sequencing was carried out using naive CD4+ T cells sorted from blood. Subset noted: CD45RA+ positively selected. The receptor set was obtained from a man aged 25-40 years in good health.

This chain joins TRBV5-6 and TRBJ2-1; no clear D gene. The CDR3 is 11 residues long. CDR1 SGHDT and CDR2 YYEEEE come from the germline V gene. V gave up 0 bases and J gave up 9 bases, with 4 bases separating them. The CDR3 spells CASSLEIEQFF. The CDR3 bases are TGTGCCAGCAGCTTGGAGATTGAGCAGTTCTTC. Filled out from reference TRBV5-6 and TRBJ2-1, the complete variable domain reads DAGVTQSPTHLIKTRGQQVTLRCSPKSGHDTVSWYQQALGQGPQFIFQYYEEEERQRGNFPDRFSGHQFPNYSSELNVNALLLGDSALYLCASSLEIEQFFGPGTRLTVL.

V is TRBV4-2 and J is TRBJ1-5; no firm D call. From germline, CDR1 is LGHNA and CDR2 YNFKEQ. V gave up 0 bases and J gave up 7 bases, with 10 bases separating them. The CDR3 consists of 14 residues. CDR3 protein: CASSQDRGVQPQHF. In DNA form, the CDR3 reads TGTGCCAGCAGCCAAGATCGCGGCGTGCAGCCCCAGCATTTT.

The chain has TRBV15 and TRBJ2-1; D tentatively reads TRBD1 or TRBD2 (6 bases each). This CDR3 is 16 amino acids long. V shed 0 bases and J shed 3 bases, with 12 bases lying between them. Germline V gives CDR1 LNHNV, CDR2 YYDKDF (reference sequence). CDR3 in DNA: TGTGCCACCAGCAGAGATCCTCGGGGGCTCTACAATGAGCAGTTCTTC. Its translation is CATSRDPRGLYNEQFF.

CDR3 coding DNA: TGTGCCAGCAGCGACGAAAATACAGATACGCAGTATTTT. As protein: CASSDENTDTQYF. This chain joins TRBV7-9 and TRBJ2-3; D remains unclear. This CDR3 has 13 residues. CDR1 is SEHNR and CDR2 is FQNEAQ in the germline V gene (reference sequence). Trimming pared 5 bases from V and 3 bases from J, leaving 9 bases between.

The gene calls are TRBV19 and TRBJ2-7, with 8 bases that match TRBD2. The CDR3 is made up of 13 amino acids. CDR1 LNHDA and CDR2 SQIVND come from the germline V gene (reference sequence). V lost 5 bases, J lost 6 bases, and 6 bases stayed unmatched. In DNA form, the CDR3 reads TGTGCCAGTAGTGTGGGACTAGTTTTCGAGCAGTACTTC. Encoded protein: CASSVGLVFEQYF. The whole variable domain, filled in from reference TRBV19 and TRBJ2-7, reads DGGITQSPKYLFRKEGQNVTLSCEQNLNHDAMYWYRQDPGQGLRLIYYSQIVNDFQKGDIAEGYSVSREKKESFPLTVTSAQKNPTAFYLCASSVGLVFEQYFGPGTRLTVT.

About this clone: Mismatch with germline at one junction end may stem from a read error. The rearrangement joins TRBV28 to TRBJ1-2, with a tentative D call TRBD1 (6 bases). This CDR3 has 16 residues. Per the germline V gene, CDR1 is MDHEN and CDR2 is SYDVKM. The CDR3 here is CASSLVGWGQAYGYTF. As DNA, the CDR3 is TGTGCCAGTAGTTTAGTGGGTTGGGGGCAGGCCTATGGCTACACCTTC.

The rearrangement joins TRBV4-1 to TRBJ2-7; D unclear. From germline, CDR1 is MGHRA and CDR2 YSYEKL. With 1 base removed from V and 3 bases from J, the gap between germline ends came to 10 bases. The length of the CDR3 is 14 residues. The CDR3 protein is CASSQVSGYYEQYF. The DNA of the CDR3 is TGCGCCAGCAGCCAAGTCTCCGGATACTACGAGCAGTACTTC.

The rearrangement uses TRBV9 and TRBJ2-1, with D perhaps matching TRBD2 (6 bases). The germline CDR1 and CDR2 sequences are SGDLS and YYNGEE. The CDR3 runs to 15 residues. Deletions cut 3 bases from V and 6 bases from J, with 16 bases between. The CDR3 protein is CASSATSSTRNEQFF. The CDR3 nucleotides are TGTGCCAGCAGCGCCACTAGCTCAACTCGCAATGAGCAGTTCTTC.

The chain employs TRBV29-1 and TRBJ2-1; 8 bases fit TRBD2. CDR3 length: 12 amino acids. Germline values: CDR1 SQVTM, CDR2 ANQGSEA. This CDR3 reads CSWSGSFDEQFF. CDR3 coding DNA: TGCAGTTGGAGCGGGAGTTTTGATGAGCAGTTCTTC.